This entry concerns a single TCR beta chain. This entry comes from a study of shared clonotypes between healthy human individuals. Produced via immunoSEQ multiplex PCR; TCRdb's table is partial and in-frame only. The sample gives over 850,000 clones, 78% of which show up once; approximately 0.56% is in the top ten. V was cut by 2 bases and J by 0 bases, with 11 bases left in between. Germline V lookup: CDR1 MGHDK, CDR2 SYGVNS. This CDR3 spans 17 amino acids. This chain connects TRBV25-1 to TRBJ2-6; D is undetermined. The TCR was taken from a man between 18 and 35 years old in good health. Some clones in this sample may be carry-over from other donors' samples. Material for sequencing was memory CD4+ T cells from PBMCs. Subset of the sample: CD45RA-negative fraction. The CDR3 DNA reads as TGTGCCAGCAGTGAAGGCGGCAGGCACTCTGGGGCCAACGTCCTGACTTTC. Protein product: CASSEGGRHSGANVLTF.